One TCR beta chain is described in this entry. This sample also contains other DNA sequences that code for the same CDR3. V lost 2 bases and J lost 0, with 5 bases in between. Per germline, CDR1 GTSNPN and CDR2 SVGIG (reference sequence). The CDR3 contains 13 residues. The protocol was immunoSEQ multiplex PCR, while the TCRdb copy is restricted to in-frame clones and leaves out a portion. The data hold roughly 330,000 clones, with roughly 87% observed a single time. This sample is drawn from a study of blood T cell repertoires in COVID-19. Study information: Sites across the United States, Italy and Spain contributed samples from acute and convalescent COVID-19. Sample material is recorded as cDNA or gDNA derived from T cells, B-cell-depleted T cells, or PBMCs.

The sequenced sample was peripheral blood. The clonotype comes from a man in his thirties or forties with COVID-19, enrolled during active disease. This rearrangement joins TRBV30 to TRBJ1-5; no firm D call. The CDR3 loop reads CAWSRGSNQPQHF. CDR3 sequence (DNA): TGTGCCTGGAGTCGGGGTAGCAATCAGCCCCAGCATTTT. Looking up the rest from reference TRBV30 and TRBJ1-5 gives the full variable domain: SQTIHQWPATLVQPVGSPLSLECTVEGTSNPNLYWYRQAAGRGLQLLFYSVGIGQISSEVPQNLSASRPQDRQFILSSKKLLLSDSGFYLCAWSRGSNQPQHFGDGTRLSIL.